This TCR beta chain was recovered during a study of CD8+CD57+ T cells in acquired aplastic anemia. Study-wide context: When averaged, DNA from sorted CD4+ and CD8+ cells came to 3 to 4 ug. Healthy donors averaged around 10 million reads for CD4+ cells. Study conclusions and caveats: Controls and patients did not differ significantly in CD8+ Simpson's diversity. The number of CD8+ CDR3 sequences shared by patients and controls was roughly 30.

About this clonotype: The antigen remains unidentified.

The CDR3 covers 13 residues. Germline V lookup: CDR1 SNHLY, CDR2 FYNNEI. Trimming pared 2 bases from V and 4 bases from J, leaving 8 bases between. Researchers used genomic DNA as the template to profile TCR beta VDJ and CDR3. TCRdb analysed the reads with MiXCR anew, one entry per CDR3 protein. The sample comprises about 110,000 distinct CDR3 sequences, around half of which are singletons, and 25% to 35% rests with the top ten. The V and J genes are TRBV2 and TRBJ1-1; D ambiguous. The origin of this receptor is a human donor in good health, serving as a control. The sequenced sample consisted of sorted CD4+, CD8+, or CD8+CD57+ T cells (not recorded which) from PBMCs. The CDR3 DNA reads as TGTGCCAGCAGTGAATCCGGCACCACTGAAGCTTTCTTT. This translates into CASSESGTTEAFF. The variable domain in full, completed from reference TRBV2 and TRBJ1-1, reads EPEVTQTPSHQVTQMGQEVILRCVPISNHLYFYWYRQILGQKVEFLVSFYNNEISEKSEIFDDQFSVERPDGSNFTLKIRSTKLEDSAMYFCASSESGTTEAFFGQGTRLTVV.